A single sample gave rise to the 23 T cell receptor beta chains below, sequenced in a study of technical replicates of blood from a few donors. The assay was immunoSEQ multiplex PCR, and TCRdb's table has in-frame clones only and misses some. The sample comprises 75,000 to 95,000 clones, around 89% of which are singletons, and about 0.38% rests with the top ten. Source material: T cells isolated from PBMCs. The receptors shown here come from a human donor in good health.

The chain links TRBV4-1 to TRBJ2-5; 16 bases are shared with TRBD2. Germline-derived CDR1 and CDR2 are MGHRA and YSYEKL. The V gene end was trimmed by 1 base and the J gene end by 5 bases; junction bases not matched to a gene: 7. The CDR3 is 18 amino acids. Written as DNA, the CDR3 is TGCGCCAGCAGCCAAGTACAGCCGGGACTAGCGGGAGGGGAGACCCAGTACTTC. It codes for CASSQVQPGLAGGETQYF.

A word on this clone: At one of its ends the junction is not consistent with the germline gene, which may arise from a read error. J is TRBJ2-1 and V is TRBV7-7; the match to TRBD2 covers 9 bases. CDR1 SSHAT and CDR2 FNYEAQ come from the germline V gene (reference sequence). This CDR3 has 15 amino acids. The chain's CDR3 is CASSLAIAGVGEQFF. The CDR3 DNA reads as TGTGCTAGCAGCTTAGCGATAGCGGGAGTAGGTGAGCAGTTCTTC.

The CDR3 DNA reads as TGTGCCAGCAGGGACAGGGGTTGGACAGATACGCAGTATTTT. It codes for CASRDRGWTDTQYF. The V gene is TRBV2, the J gene TRBJ2-3, with TRBD1 matching over 9 bases. The germline gives CDR1 SNHLY, CDR2 FYNNEI. This CDR3 has 14 amino acids. V gave up 6 bases and J gave up 3 bases; unmatched junction bases: 4.

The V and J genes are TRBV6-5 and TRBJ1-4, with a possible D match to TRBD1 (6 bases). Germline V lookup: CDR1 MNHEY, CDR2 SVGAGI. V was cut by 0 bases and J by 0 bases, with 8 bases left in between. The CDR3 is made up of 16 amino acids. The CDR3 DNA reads TGTGCCAGCAGTTACTCGGACAGAACAACTAATGAAAAACTGTTTTTT. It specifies CASSYSDRTTNEKLFF.

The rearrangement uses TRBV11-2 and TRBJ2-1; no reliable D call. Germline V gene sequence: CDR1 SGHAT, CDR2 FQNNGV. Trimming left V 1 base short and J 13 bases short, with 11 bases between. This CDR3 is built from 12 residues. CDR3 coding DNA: TGTGCCAGCAGCTTAGTTACACATCATCAGTTCTTC. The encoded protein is CASSLVTHHQFF.

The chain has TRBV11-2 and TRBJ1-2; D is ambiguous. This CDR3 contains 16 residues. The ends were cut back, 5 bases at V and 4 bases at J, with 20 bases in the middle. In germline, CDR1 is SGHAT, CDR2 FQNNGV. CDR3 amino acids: CASSRIRGERFYGYTF. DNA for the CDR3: TGTGCCAGCAGCCGAATACGCGGAGAACGTTTCTATGGCTACACCTTC.

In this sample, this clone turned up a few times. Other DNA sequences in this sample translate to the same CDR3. The CDR3 here is CASSPRGSEAFF. In DNA form, the CDR3 reads TGCGCCAGCAGCCCCCGTGGCTCTGAAGCTTTCTTT. The rearrangement uses TRBV5-1 and TRBJ1-1; no firm D call. The V end was cut by 4 bases, the J end by 6 bases, with 10 bases between. The CDR3 contains 12 residues. CDR1 and CDR2 from the germline V gene are SGHRS and YFSETQ. Full variable domain (missing parts from reference TRBV5-1 and TRBJ1-1): KAGVTQTPRYLIKTRGQQVTLSCSPISGHRSVSWYQQTPGQGLQFLFEYFSETQRNKGNFPGRFSGRQFSNSRSEMNVSTLELGDSALYLCASSPRGSEAFFGQGTRLTVV.

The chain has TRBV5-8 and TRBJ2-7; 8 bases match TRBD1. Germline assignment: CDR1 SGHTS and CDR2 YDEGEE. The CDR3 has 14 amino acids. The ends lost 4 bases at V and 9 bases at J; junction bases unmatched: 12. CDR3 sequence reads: CASSPDRAPWGQYF. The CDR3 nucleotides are TGTGCCAGCAGCCCGGACAGGGCCCCGTGGGGGCAGTACTTC.

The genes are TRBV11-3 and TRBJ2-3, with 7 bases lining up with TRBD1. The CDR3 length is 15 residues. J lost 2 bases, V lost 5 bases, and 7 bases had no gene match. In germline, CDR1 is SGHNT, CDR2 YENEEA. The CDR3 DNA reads TGTGCCAGCAGCGAGGACAGGTCCACCACAGATACGCAGTATTTT. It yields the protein CASSEDRSTTDTQYF.

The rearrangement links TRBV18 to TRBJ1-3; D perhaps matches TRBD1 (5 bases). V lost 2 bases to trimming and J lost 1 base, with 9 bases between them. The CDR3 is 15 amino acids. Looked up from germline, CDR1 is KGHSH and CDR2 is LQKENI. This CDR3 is CASSPLGVSGNTIYF. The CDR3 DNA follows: TGTGCCAGCTCACCATTAGGGGTTTCTGGAAACACCATATATTTT.

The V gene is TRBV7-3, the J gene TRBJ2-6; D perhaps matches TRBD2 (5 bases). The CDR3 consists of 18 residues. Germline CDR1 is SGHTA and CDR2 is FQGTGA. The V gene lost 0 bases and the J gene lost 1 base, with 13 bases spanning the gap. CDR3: CASSLTSDIFSGANVLTF. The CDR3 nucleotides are TGTGCCAGCAGCTTAACTAGCGACATCTTTTCTGGGGCCAACGTCCTGACTTTC.

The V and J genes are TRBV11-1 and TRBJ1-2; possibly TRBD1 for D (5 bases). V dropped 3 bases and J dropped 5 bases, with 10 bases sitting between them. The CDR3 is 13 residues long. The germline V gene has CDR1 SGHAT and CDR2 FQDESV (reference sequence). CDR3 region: CASSFGTGYGYTF. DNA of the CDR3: TGTGCCAGCAGCTTTGGTACAGGTTATGGCTACACCTTC.

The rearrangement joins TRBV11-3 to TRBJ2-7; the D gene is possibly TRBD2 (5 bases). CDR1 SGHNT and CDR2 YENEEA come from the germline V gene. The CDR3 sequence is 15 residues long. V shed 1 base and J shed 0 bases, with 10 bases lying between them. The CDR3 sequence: CASSLGRVSSYEQYF. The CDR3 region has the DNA TGTGCCAGCAGCTTAGGGCGGGTTAGCTCCTACGAGCAGTACTTC.

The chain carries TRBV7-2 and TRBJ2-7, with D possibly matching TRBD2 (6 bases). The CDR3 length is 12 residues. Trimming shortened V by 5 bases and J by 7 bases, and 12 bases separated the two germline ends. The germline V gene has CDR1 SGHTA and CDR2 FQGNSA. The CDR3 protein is CASSPDYLEQYF. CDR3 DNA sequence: TGTGCCAGCAGCCCGGACTATTTAGAGCAGTACTTC.

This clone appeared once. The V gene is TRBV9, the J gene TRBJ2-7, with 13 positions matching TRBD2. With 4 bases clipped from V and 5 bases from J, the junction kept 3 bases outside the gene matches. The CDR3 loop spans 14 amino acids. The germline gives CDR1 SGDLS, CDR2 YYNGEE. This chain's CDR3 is CASSFGLAGDEQYF. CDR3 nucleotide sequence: TGTGCCAGCAGCTTCGGACTAGCGGGAGACGAGCAGTACTTC.

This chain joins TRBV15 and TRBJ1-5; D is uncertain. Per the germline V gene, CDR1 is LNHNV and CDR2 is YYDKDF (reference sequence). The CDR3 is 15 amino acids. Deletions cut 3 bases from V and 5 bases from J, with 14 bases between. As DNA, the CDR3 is TGTGCCACCAGCAGGGGGAGTACTAATGATCAGCCCCAGCATTTT. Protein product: CATSRGSTNDQPQHF.

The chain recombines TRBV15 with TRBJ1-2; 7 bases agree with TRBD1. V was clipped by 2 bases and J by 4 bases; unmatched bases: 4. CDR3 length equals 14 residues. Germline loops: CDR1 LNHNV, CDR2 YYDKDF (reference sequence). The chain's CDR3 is CATSRSGTAYGYTF. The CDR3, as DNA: TGTGCCACCAGCAGATCCGGGACAGCCTATGGCTACACCTTC. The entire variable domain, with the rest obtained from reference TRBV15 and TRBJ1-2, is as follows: DAMVIQNPRYQVTQFGKPVTLSCSQTLNHNVMYWYQQKSSQAPKLLFHYYDKDFNNEADTPDNFQSRRPNTSFCFLDIRSPGLGDTAMYLCATSRSGTAYGYTFGSGTRLTVV.

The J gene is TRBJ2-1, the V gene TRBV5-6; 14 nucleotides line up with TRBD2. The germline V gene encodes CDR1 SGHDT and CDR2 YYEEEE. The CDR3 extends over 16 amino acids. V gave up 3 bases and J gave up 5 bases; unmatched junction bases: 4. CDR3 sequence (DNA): TGTGCCAGCAGCTCTACGGGACTAGCGGGAGACAATGAGCAGTTCTTC. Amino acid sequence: CASSSTGLAGDNEQFF.

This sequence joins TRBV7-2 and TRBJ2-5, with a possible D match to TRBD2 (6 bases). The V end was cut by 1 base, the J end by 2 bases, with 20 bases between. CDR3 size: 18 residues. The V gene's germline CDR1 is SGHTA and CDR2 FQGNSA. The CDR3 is CASSLGGLLPGYQETQYF. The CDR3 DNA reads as TGTGCCAGCAGCTTAGGGGGACTCCTACCGGGGTATCAAGAGACCCAGTACTTC.

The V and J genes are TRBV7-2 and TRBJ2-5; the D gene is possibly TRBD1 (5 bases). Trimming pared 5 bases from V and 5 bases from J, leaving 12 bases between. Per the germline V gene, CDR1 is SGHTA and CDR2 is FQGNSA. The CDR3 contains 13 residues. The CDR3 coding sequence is TGTGCCAGCAGCCGGACAAGACTTGAGACCCAGTACTTC. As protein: CASSRTRLETQYF. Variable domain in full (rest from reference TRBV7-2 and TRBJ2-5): GAGVSQSPSNKVTEKGKDVELRCDPISGHTALYWYRQSLGQGLEFLIYFQGNSAPDKSGLPSDRFSAERTGGSVSTLTIQRTQQEDSAVYLCASSRTRLETQYFGPGTRLLVL.

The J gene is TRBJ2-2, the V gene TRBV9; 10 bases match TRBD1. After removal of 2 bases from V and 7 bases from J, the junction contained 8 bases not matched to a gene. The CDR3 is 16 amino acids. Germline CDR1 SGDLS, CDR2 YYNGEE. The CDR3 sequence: CASSVTPGQGNGELFF. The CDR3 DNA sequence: TGTGCCAGCAGCGTGACCCCGGGACAGGGGAACGGGGAGCTGTTTTTT.

CDR3 loop: CASMGGRGERAFF. The CDR3 bases are TGTGCCAGCATGGGGGGCAGGGGGGAGCGGGCTTTCTTT. V gene TRBV27 combines with J gene TRBJ1-1; 7 nucleotides line up with TRBD1. V shed 7 bases and J 11 bases; nucleotides not matched to a gene: 13. CDR1 is MNHEY and CDR2 is SMNVEV in the germline V gene (reference sequence). There are 13 residues in the CDR3.

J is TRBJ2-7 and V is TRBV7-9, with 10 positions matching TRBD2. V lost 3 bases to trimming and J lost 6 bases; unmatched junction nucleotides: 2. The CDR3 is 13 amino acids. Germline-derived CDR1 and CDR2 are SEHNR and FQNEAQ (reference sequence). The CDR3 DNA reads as TGTGCCAGCAGCTTTCGGACTAGCGGCGAGCAGTACTTC. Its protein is CASSFRTSGEQYF.